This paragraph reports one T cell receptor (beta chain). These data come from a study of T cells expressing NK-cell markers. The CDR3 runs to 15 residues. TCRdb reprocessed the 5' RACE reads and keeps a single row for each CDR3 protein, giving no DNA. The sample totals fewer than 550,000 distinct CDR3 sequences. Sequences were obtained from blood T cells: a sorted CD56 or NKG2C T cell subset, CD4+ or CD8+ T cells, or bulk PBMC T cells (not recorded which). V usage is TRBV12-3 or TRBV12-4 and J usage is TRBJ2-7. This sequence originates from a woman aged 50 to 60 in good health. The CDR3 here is CASSKSVAGLHEQYF.